These 5 T cell receptor beta chains originate from one sample sequenced in a study of blood T cell repertoires in COVID-19. Method: immunoSEQ multiplex PCR; TCRdb's copy keeps in-frame clones and lacks some. The sample has around 76,000 clones, around three quarters seen once. The sequenced sample was peripheral blood. The source of these receptors is a woman of 80 years or more with active or convalescent COVID-19.

V gene TRBV18 combines with J gene TRBJ2-5, with 7 bases that match TRBD2. Trimming removed 5 bases from V and 2 bases from J; junction bases left unmatched: 8. Germline V gene data show CDR1 as KGHSH and CDR2 as LQKENI. CDR3 length: 15 residues. The CDR3 DNA reads as TGTGCCAGCTCATTGGGAGCTAGCGGACAAGAGACCCAGTACTTC. It translates to CASSLGASGQETQYF.

The rearrangement links TRBV28 to TRBJ2-4; no clear D gene. V was trimmed by 5 bases and J by 8 bases, leaving 13 bases between them. Germline CDR1 and CDR2: MDHEN and SYDVKM. This CDR3 is built from 13 residues. CDR3: CASSPVFGDIQYF. The CDR3 bases are TGTGCCAGCAGTCCAGTTTTTGGAGACATTCAGTACTTC.

The table lists this clone with many counts. V usage is TRBV6-2 or TRBV6-3 and J usage is TRBJ1-3; no definite D call. Germline lookup yields CDR1 MNHEY and CDR2 SVGEGT. This CDR3 spans 15 amino acids. V was shortened by 6 bases and J by 0 bases, with 12 bases between the two germline ends. The CDR3 DNA sequence: TGTGCCAGCAGCGAAGGCGACATCTCTGGAAACACCATATATTTT. Translating gives CASSEGDISGNTIYF.

CDR3 bases: TGTGCCAGCAGCTTCGGGGGTACAGTAACAGATACGCAGTATTTT. Amino acid sequence: CASSFGGTVTDTQYF. This chain links TRBV7-6 with TRBJ2-3, with D maybe TRBD2 (6 bases). The CDR3 is made up of 15 amino acids. Trimming removed 3 bases at V and 3 bases at J, with 13 bases between. Per germline, CDR1 SGHVS and CDR2 FNYEAQ.

The chain is built from TRBV30 and TRBJ1-6, with a possible D match to TRBD1 (5 bases). V shed 3 bases and J shed 3 bases, with 12 bases lying between them. CDR3 length: 15 amino acids. Germline CDR1 GTSNPN, CDR2 SVGIG (reference sequence). CDR3 nucleotides: TGTGCCTGGAGAAAAGGGGCCGACTATAATTCACCCCTCCACTTT. This encodes CAWRKGADYNSPLHF.